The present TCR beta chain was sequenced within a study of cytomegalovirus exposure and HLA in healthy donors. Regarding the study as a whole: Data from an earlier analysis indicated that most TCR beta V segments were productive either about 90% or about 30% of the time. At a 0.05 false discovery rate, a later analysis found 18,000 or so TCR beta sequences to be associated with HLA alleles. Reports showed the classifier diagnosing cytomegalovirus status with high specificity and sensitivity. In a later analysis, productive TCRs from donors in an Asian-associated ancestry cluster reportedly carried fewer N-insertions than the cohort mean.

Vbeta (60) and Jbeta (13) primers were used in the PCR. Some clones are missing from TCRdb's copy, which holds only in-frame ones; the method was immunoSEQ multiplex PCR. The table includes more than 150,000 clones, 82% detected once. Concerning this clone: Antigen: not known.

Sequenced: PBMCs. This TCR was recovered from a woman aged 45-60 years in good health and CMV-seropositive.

The CDR3 sequence is CASRGQSSSYEQYF. The CDR3 region has the DNA TGTGCCAGCAGGGGACAGTCGAGCTCCTACGAGCAGTACTTC. The chain recombines TRBV27 with TRBJ2-7, with 7 bases that match TRBD1. Unmatched junction bases numbered 5, after V lost 6 bases and J lost 0 bases. Germline V gene lookup returns CDR1 MNHEY and CDR2 SMNVEV (reference sequence). This CDR3 has 14 residues.